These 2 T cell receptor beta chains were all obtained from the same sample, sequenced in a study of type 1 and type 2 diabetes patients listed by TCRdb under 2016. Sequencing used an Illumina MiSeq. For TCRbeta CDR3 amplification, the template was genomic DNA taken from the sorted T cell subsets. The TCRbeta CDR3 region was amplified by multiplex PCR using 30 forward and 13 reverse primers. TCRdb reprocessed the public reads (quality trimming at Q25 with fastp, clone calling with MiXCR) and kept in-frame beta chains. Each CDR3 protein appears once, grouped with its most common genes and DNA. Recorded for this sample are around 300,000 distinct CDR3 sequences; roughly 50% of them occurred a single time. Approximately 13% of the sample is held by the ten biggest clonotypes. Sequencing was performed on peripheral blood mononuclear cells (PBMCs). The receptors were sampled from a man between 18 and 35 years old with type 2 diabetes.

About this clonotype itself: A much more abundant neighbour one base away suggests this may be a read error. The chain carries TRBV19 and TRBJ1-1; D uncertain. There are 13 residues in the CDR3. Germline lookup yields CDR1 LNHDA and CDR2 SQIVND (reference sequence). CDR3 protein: CASSHRGNTGAFF. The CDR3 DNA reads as TGTGCCAGTAGCCATCGAGGGAACACTGGAGCTTTCTTT.

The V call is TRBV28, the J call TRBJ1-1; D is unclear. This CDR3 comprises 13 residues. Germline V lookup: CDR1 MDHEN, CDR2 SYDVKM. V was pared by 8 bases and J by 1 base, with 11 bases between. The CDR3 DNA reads TGTGCCAGCGGATTGACACAGAACACTGAAGCTTTCTTT. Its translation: CASGLTQNTEAFF.